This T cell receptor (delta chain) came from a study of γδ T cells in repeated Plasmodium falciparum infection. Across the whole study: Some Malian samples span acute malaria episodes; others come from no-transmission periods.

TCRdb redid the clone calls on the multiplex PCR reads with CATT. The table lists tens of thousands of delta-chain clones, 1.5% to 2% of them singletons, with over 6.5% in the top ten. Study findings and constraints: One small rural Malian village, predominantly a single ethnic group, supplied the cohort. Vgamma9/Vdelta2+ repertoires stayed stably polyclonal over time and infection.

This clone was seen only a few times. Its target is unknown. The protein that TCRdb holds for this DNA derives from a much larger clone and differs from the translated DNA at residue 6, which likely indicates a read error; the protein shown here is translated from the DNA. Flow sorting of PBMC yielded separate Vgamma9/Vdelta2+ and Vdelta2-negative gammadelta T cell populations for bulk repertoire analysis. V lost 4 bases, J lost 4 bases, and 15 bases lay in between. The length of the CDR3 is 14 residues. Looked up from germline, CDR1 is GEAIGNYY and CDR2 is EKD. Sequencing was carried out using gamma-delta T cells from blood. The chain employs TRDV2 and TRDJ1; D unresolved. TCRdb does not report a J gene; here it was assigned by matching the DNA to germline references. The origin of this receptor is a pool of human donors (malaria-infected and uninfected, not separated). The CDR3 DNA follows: TGTGCCTGTGAGACCTCCCGGGAGGACGATAAACTCATCTTT. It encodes CACETSREDDKLIF.